This T cell receptor beta chain was captured by sequencing in a study of blood T cell repertoires in COVID-19. Study summary: Samples taken during acute and convalescent COVID-19 were collected in the United States, Italy and Spain.

CDR3 length: 16 amino acids. Trimming cost V 2 bases and J 9 bases; bases outside gene matches: 10. Germline lookup yields CDR1 SNHLY and CDR2 FYNNEI. In the study's own analysis: Reference gene primer amplification gave nucleated cell count estimates. Measured with immunoSEQ multiplex PCR; TCRdb has only the in-frame clones, and not every one. That table is the source of V, J and clone size, and D and trimming were worked out from the DNA. The sample includes fewer than 70,000 clones, about 90% of them seen just once. The receptor comes from a man aged 55 to 70 with active or convalescent COVID-19. The genes are TRBV2 and TRBJ1-5, with 10 positions matching TRBD1. The sample consisted of peripheral blood. The CDR3 protein is CASSEFKGQGELPQHF. The CDR3 DNA reads TGTGCCAGCAGTGAATTCAAAGGACAGGGGGAACTGCCCCAGCATTTT.